What follows is one T cell receptor (beta chain) and its context. Its antigen is unidentified. The CDR3 runs 12 residues. The germline V gene has CDR1 DFQATT and CDR2 SNEGSKA (reference sequence). V was trimmed by 3 bases and J by 2 bases, leaving 8 bases between them. This sample is part of a study of T cell repertoires in cytomegalovirus infection. Regarding the study as a whole: What dominated the ex vivo response were HLA-C-restricted CMV-specific TCR beta clonotypes.

In TCRdb, the reads were re-called with MiXCR into one record per CDR3 protein. The profile shows a few hundred thousand distinct CDR3 sequences, 15% to 20% of them singletons. The rearrangement uses TRBV20-1 and TRBJ2-7, with no clear D. The TCR sequence derives from a human donor in good health (CMV status not recorded). Some clones in this sample may be carry-over from other donors' samples. What was sequenced was PBMCs. The CDR3 region is CSASRLAYEQYF. CDR3 nucleotides: TGCAGTGCTAGTCGCCTAGCCTACGAGCAGTACTTC.